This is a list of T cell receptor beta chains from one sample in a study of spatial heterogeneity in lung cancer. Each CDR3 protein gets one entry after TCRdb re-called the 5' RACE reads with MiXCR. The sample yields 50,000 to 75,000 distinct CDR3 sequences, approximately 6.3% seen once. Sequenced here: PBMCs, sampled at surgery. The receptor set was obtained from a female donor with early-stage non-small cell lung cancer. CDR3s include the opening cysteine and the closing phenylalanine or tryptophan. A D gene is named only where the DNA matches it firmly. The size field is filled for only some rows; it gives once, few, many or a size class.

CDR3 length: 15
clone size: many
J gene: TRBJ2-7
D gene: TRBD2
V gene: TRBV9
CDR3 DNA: TGTGCCAGCAGTATAGCTAGCGGATTACCCTACGAGCAGTACTTC
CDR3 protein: CASSIASGLPYEQYF

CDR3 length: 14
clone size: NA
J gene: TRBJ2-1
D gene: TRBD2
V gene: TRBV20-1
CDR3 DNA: TGCAGTGCTAGTCTAGCGGGAGGTGACAATGAGCAGTTCTTC
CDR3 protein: CSASLAGGDNEQFF

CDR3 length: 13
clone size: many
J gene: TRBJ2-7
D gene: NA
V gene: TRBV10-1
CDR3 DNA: TGCGCCAGCAGTGAGTCTCTGATCTACGAGCAGTACTTC
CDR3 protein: CASSESLIYEQYF

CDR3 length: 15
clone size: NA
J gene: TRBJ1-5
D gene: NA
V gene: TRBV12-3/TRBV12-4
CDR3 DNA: TGTGCCAGCCACCTTGGAGGGGGGGGCAATCAGCCCCAGCATTTT
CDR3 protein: CASHLGGGGNQPQHF

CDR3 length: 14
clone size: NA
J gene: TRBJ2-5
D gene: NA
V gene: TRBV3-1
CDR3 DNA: TGTGCCAGCAGCCCCTCCGGCCGGGGTCGGACCCAGTACTTC
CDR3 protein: CASSPSGRGRTQYF

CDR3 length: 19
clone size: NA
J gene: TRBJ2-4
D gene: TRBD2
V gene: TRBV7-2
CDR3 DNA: TGTGCCAGCAGCTCCTCCGGAGCTAGCGGGTTGCCTGCCAAAAACATTCAGTACTTC
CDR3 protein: CASSSSGASGLPAKNIQYF

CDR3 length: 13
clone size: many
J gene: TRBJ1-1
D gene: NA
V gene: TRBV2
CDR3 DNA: TGTGCCAGCACCGGCACACCGAACACTGAAGCTTTCTTT
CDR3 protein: CASTGTPNTEAFF

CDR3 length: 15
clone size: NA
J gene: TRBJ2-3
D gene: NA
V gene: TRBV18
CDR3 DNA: TGTGCCAGCTCACCCCGGGGGGCTGACACAGATACGCAGTATTTT
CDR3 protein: CASSPRGADTDTQYF

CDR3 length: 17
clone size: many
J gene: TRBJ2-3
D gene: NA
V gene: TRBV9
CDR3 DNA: TGTGCCAGCAGCGCCACAGGGGGACTAGGGTGGGCAGATACGCAGTATTTT
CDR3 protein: CASSATGGLGWADTQYF

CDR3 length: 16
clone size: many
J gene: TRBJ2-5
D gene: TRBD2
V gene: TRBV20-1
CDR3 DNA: TGCAGTGCTAGAGATCCCCGGGGGGGAGGCCAAGAGACCCAGTACTTC
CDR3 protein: CSARDPRGGGQETQYF

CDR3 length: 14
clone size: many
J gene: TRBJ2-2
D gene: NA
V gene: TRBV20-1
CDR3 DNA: TGCAGGGCTGCGGGGTACTCTAACACCGGGGAGCTGTTTTTT
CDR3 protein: CRAAGYSNTGELFF

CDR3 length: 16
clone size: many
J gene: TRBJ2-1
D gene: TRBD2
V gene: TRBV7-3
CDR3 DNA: TGTGCCAGCAGCCACTCATTCCTAGCGGGGGCGGATGAGCAGTTCTTC
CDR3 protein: CASSHSFLAGADEQFF

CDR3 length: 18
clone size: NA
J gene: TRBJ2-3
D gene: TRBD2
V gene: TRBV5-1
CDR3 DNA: TGCGCCAGCAGCTGGGGACTAGCGGGCCAATGGGGGACAGATACGCAGTATTTT
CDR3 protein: CASSWGLAGQWGTDTQYF

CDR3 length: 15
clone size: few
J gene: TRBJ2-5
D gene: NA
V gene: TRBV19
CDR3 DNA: TGTGCCAGTAGTATCCTCCGCGGGGTCGGAGAGACCCAGTACTTC
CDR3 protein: CASSILRGVGETQYF

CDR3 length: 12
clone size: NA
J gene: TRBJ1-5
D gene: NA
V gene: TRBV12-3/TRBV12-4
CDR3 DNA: TGTGCCAGCAGCCTAGATGGTCAGCCCCAGCATTTT
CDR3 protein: CASSLDGQPQHF

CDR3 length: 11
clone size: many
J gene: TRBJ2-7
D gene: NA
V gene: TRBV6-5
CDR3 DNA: TGTGCCAGCAGCAAAGGCAGGGCCCAGTACTTC
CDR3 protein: CASSKGRAQYF

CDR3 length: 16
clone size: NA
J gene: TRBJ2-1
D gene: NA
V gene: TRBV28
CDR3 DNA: TGTGCCAGCAGTACATTGCAGGGGGGTCCCTACAATGAGCAGTTCTTC
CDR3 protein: CASSTLQGGPYNEQFF

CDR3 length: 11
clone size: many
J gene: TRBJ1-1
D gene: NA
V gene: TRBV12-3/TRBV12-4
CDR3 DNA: TGTGCCAGCGAGGGGGTATATAGAGCTTTCTTT
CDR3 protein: CASEGVYRAFF

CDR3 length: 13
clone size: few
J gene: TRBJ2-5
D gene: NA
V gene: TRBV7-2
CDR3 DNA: TGTGCCAGCAGCTTAGCTAGACAAGAGACCCAGTACTTC
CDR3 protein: CASSLARQETQYF

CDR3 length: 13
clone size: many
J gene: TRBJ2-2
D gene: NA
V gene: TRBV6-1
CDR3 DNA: TGTGCCAGCCGGGTCTCCAACACCGGGGAGCTGTTTTTT
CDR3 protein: CASRVSNTGELFF

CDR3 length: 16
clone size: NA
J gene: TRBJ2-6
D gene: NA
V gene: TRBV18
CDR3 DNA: TGTGCCAGCTCACCCAAATCAATCCCTGGGGCCAACGTCCTGACTTTC
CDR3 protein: CASSPKSIPGANVLTF

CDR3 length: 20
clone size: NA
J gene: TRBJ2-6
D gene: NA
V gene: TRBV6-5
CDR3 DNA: TGTGCCAGCAGCCGCAGGACAGAGCTAGGCAGTTCTCTGGGCGCCAACGTCCTGACTTTC
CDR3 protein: CASSRRTELGSSLGANVLTF

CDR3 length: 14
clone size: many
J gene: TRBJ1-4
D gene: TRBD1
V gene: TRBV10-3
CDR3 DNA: TGTGCCATCAACCCGGGACAGGGGTCTGAAAAACTGTTTTTT
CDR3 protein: CAINPGQGSEKLFF

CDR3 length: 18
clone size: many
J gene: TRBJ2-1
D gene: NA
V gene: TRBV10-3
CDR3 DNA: TGTGCCATCAGTGAGACGCCCCGGACAGCTTCGGGGGATAATGAGCAGTTCTTC
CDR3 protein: CAISETPRTASGDNEQFF

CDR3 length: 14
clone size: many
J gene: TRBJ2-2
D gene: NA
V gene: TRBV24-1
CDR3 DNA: TGTGCCACCTCCGGGACAAGGAACACCGGGGAGCTGTTTTTT
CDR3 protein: CATSGTRNTGELFF

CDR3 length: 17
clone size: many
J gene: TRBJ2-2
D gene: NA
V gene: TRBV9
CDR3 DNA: TGTGCCAGCAGCGTAGGAGGGGCCGGAGGGAACACCGGGGAGCTGTTTTTT
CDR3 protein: CASSVGGAGGNTGELFF

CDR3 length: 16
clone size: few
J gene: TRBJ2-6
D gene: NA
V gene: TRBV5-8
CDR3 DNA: TGTGCCAGCAGCTACACCGGGGGGCCTGGGGCCAACGTCCTGACTTTC
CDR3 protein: CASSYTGGPGANVLTF

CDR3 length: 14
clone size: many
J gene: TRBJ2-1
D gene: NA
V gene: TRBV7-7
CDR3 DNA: TGTGCCAGCAGCCCGGTCGCAGCCCCCAATGAGCAGTTCTTC
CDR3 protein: CASSPVAAPNEQFF

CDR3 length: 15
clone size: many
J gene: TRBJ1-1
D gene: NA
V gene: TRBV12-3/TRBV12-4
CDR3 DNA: TGTGCCAGCAGCCAAAGGGGGTCGACTGGGTCTGAAGCTTTCTTT
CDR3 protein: CASSQRGSTGSEAFF

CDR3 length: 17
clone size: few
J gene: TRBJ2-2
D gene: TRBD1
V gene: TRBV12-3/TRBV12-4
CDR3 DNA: TGTGCCAGCAGTCCCCCGACAGGGGGCCTGGGCACCGGGGAGCTGTTTTTT
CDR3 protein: CASSPPTGGLGTGELFF

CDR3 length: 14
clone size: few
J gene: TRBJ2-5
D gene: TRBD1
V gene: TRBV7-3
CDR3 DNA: TGTGCCAGCAGCTTGACAGGGAATCAAGAGACCCAGTACTTC
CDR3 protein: CASSLTGNQETQYF